Listed below are T cell receptor beta chains from one sample, sequenced in a study of PD-L1 blockade in urothelial cancer. TCRdb's copy holds only in-frame clones and misses some; the assay was immunoSEQ multiplex PCR. The table records some 41,000 clones, 88% of them present only once. The sample consisted of PBMCs, taken around atezolizumab (anti-PD-L1) treatment. These receptors were taken from a woman aged 55-70 years with urothelial cancer. Both conserved end residues are part of each CDR3. D genes are given only for firm matches. Clone size, where shown, is once, few, many, or a class for clones that have expanded.

- TRBJ2-7 TRBD2 TRBV6-1 CASGGGYEQYF TGTGCCAGTGGGGGGGGATACGAGCAGTACTTC
- TRBJ1-2 - TRBV19 CASRTVGGVGGYTF TGTGCCAGCAGGACTGTAGGGGGTGTTGGTGGCTACACCTTC
- TRBJ2-5 TRBD2 TRBV19 CASSHTGGARDQYF TGTGCCAGTAGTCATACGGGGGGGGCCCGGGACCAGTACTTC
- TRBJ2-1 TRBD1 TRBV5-1 CASSLGQAYNEQFF TGCGCCAGCAGCCTGGGACAGGCATACAATGAGCAGTTCTTC
- TRBJ2-3 TRBD2 TRBV5-1 CASSLVPSGATDTQYF TGCGCCAGCAGCTTAGTGCCTAGCGGGGCTACAGATACGCAGTATTTT
once TRBJ2-7 TRBD1 TRBV6-1 CASSRQGRSYEQYF TGTGCCAGCAGCCGACAGGGGCGCTCCTACGAGCAGTACTTC
- TRBJ2-7 - TRBV11-2 CASSLGQYYEQYF TGTGCCAGCAGCTTAGGTCAGTACTACGAGCAGTACTTC
- TRBJ1-2 - TRBV4-1 CASSQVNRDGYTF TGCGCCAGCAGCCAAGTAAACAGGGATGGCTACACCTTC
once TRBJ2-1 TRBD1 TRBV11-2 CASSLGGTATYNEQFF TGTGCCAGCAGCTTAGGGGGGACAGCCACATACAATGAGCAGTTCTTC
- TRBJ2-1 TRBD2 TRBV6-5 CASSRGLAGEDEQFF TGTGCCAGCAGCAGGGGACTAGCGGGAGAAGATGAGCAGTTCTTC
- TRBJ2-1 - TRBV28 CASSMNWREGDEQFF TGTGCCAGCAGTATGAACTGGAGAGAAGGGGATGAGCAGTTCTTC
- TRBJ2-1 - TRBV19 CASSQGGVSYNEQFF TGTGCCAGTTCCCAAGGAGGGGTCTCCTACAATGAGCAGTTCTTC